This T cell receptor (beta chain) was sequenced for a study of T cell responses to AZD1222 COVID-19 vaccine. Study conclusions and caveats: The number of AZD1222 recipients seropositive at baseline was only 6 or 7. Spike-wide vaccine-associated CD4 TCRs dominated at 160-218 and 743-854. White British donors predominated, females outnumbered males, and clonal diversity was possibly underestimated.

Analyses pooled second doses at about 4 or about 12 weeks. TCRdb's table, derived via immunoSEQ multiplex PCR, lists solely in-frame clones and lacks some. This table has about 140,000 clones, over 85% appearing once. With regard to this clone: The antigen remains unidentified.

The germline CDR1 and CDR2 sequences are DFQATT and SNEGSKA (reference sequence). The CDR3 is made up of 16 amino acids. J was trimmed by 1 base and V by 3 bases; bases with no gene match: 7. This receptor was identified in an adult who received the AZD1222 COVID-19 vaccine. This rearrangement joins TRBV20-1 to TRBJ2-7, with TRBD2 matching over 12 bases. The specimen comprised peripheral blood, sampled 28 days after the second AZD1222 dose. In DNA form, the CDR3 reads TGCAGTGCTAGTAGTCCCGGGACTAGCGGGTCCTACGAGCAGTACTTC. It specifies CSASSPGTSGSYEQYF.